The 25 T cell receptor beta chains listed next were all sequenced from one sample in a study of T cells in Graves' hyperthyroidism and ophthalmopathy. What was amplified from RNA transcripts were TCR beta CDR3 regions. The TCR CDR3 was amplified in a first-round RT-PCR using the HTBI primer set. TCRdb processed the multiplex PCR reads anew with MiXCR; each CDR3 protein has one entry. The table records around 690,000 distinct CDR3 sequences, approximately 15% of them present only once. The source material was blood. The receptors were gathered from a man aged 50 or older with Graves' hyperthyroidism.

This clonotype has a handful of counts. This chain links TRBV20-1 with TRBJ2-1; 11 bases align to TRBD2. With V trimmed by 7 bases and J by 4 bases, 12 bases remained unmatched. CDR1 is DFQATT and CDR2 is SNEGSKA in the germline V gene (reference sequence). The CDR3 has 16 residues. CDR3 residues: CSGTSGGRPLYNEQFF. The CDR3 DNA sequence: TGCAGTGGCACTAGCGGGGGTAGGCCCCTTTACAATGAGCAGTTCTTC.

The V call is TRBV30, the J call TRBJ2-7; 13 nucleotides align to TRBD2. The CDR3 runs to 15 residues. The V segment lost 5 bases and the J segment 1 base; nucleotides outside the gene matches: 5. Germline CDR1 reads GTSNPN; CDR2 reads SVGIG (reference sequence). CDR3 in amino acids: CAWGGTSGASYEQYF. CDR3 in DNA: TGTGCCTGGGGGGGGACTAGCGGGGCTTCCTACGAGCAGTACTTC.

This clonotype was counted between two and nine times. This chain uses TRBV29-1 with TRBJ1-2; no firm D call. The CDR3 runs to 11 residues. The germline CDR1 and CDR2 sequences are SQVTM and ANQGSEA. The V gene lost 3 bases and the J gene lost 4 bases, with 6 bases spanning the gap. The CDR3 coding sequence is TGCAGCGTTGAGTATGGCTATGGCTACACCTTC. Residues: CSVEYGYGYTF.

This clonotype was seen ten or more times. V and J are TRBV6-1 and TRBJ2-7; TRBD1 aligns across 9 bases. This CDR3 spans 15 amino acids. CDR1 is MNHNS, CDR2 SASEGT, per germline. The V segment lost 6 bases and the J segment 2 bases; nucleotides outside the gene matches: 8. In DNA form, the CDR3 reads TGTGCCAGCAGAATGGGACAGGGAACTCCCTACGAGCAGTACTTC. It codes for CASRMGQGTPYEQYF.

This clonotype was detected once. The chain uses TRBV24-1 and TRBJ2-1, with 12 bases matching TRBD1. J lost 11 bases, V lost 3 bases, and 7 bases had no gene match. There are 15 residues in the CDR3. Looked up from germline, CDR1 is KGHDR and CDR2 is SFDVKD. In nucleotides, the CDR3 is TGTGCCACCAGTGATCCGAGGGGACAGGGGGCTAAGCAGTTCTTC. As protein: CATSDPRGQGAKQFF.

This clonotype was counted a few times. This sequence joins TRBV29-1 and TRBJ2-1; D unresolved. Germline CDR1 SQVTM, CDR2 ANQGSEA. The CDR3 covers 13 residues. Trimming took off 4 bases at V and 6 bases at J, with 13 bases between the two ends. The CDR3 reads CSVGFTEFNEQFF. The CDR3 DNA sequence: TGCAGCGTTGGGTTCACTGAATTCAATGAGCAGTTCTTC.

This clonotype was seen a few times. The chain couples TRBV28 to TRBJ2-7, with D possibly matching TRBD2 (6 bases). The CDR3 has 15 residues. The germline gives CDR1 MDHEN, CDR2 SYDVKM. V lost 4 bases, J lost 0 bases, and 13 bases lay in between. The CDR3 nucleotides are TGTGCCAGCAGTTGGGCGACTAGAGCCTCCTACGAGCAGTACTTC. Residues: CASSWATRASYEQYF.

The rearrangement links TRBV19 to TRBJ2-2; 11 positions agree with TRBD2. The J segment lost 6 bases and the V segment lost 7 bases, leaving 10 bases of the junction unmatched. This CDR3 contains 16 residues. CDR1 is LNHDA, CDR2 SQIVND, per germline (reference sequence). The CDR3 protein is CASKHTSGSYSGELFF. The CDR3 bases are TGTGCCAGTAAACACACTAGCGGGAGCTACTCCGGGGAGCTGTTTTTT.

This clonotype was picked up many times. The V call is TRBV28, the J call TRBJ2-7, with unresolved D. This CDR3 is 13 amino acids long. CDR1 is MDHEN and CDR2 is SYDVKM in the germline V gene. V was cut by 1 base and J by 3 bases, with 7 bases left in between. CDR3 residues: CASSLSDNYEQYF. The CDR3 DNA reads TGTGCCAGCAGTTTATCCGACAACTACGAGCAGTACTTC.

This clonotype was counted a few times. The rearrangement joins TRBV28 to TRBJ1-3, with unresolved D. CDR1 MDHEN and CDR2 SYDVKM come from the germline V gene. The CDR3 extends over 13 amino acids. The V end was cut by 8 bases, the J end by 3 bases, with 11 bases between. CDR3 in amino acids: CASLGPNGNTIYF. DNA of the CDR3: TGTGCCAGCCTAGGGCCAAATGGAAACACCATATATTTT.

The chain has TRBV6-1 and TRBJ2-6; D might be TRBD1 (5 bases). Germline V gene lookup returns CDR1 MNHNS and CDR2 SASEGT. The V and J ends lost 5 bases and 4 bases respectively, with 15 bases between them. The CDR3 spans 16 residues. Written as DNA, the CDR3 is TGTGCCAGCAGTAAATACCAGGGATCCGGGGCCAACGTCCTGACTTTC. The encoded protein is CASSKYQGSGANVLTF.

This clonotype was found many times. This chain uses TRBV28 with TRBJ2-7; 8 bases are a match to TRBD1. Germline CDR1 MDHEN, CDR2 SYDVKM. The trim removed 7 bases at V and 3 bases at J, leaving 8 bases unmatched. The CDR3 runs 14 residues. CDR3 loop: CASIRTGFGYEQYF. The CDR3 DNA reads TGTGCCAGCATCCGGACAGGGTTTGGCTACGAGCAGTACTTC.

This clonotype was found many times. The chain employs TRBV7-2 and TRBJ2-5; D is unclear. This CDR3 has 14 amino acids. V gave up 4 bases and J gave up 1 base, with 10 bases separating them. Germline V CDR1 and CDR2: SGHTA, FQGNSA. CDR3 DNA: TGTGCCAGCAGCTCGAGTGGGGTCCAAGAGACCCAGTACTTC. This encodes CASSSSGVQETQYF.

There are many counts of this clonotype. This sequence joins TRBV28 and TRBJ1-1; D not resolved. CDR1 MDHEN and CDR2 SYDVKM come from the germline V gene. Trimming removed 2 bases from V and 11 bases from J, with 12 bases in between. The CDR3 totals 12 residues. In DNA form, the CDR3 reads TGTGCCAGCAGTTTACCCTATAGCGCTGCTTTCTTT. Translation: CASSLPYSAAFF.

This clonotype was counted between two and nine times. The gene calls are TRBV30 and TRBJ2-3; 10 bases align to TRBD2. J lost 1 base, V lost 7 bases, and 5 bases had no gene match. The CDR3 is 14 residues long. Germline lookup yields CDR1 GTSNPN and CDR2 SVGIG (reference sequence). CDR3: CAYTGTSGTDTQYF. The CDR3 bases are TGTGCCTATACCGGGACTAGCGGCACAGATACGCAGTATTTT.

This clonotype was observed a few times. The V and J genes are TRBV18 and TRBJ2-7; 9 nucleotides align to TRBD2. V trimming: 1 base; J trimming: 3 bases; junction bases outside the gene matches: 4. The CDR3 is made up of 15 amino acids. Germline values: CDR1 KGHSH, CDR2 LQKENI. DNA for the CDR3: TGTGCCAGCTCACCACGATCTAGCGGGAACTACGAGCAGTACTTC. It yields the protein CASSPRSSGNYEQYF. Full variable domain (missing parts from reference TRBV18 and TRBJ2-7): NAGVMQNPRHLVRRRGQEARLRCSPMKGHSHVYWYRQLPEEGLKFMVYLQKENIIDESGMPKERFSAEFPKEGPSILRIQQVVRGDSAAYFCASSPRSSGNYEQYFGPGTRLTVT.

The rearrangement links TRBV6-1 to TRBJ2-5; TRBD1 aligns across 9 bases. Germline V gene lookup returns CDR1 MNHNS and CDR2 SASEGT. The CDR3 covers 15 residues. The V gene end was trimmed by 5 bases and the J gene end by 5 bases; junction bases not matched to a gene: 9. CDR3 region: CASSFLDRGRETQYF. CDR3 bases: TGTGCCAGCAGTTTCTTGGACAGGGGACGGGAGACCCAGTACTTC.

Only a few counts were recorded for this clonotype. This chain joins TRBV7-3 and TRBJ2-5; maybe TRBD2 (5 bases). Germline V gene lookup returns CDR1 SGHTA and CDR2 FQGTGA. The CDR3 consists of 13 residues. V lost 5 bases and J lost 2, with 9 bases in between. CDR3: CASSATGQETQYF. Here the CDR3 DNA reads TGTGCCAGCAGCGCCACGGGGCAAGAGACCCAGTACTTC. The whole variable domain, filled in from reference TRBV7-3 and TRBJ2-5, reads GAGVSQTPSNKVTEKGKYVELRCDPISGHTALYWYRQSLGQGPEFLIYFQGTGAADDSGLPNDRFFAVRPEGSVSTLKIQRTERGDSAVYLCASSATGQETQYFGPGTRLLVL.

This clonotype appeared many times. The CDR3 region is CASSQKGLRNEQYF. The CDR3 nucleotides read TGTGCCAGCAGCCAGAAAGGACTCCGGAACGAGCAGTACTTC. The genes are TRBV14 and TRBJ2-7; D perhaps matches TRBD2 (5 bases). The germline V gene encodes CDR1 SGHDN and CDR2 FVKESK. The CDR3 covers 14 residues. V was trimmed by 3 bases and J by 5 bases, leaving 14 bases between them.

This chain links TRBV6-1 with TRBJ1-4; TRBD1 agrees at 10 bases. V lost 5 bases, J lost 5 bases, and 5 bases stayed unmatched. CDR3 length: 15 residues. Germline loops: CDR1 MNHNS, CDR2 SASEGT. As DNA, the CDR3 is TGTGCCAGCAGTCGGGACAGGGGTCCCAATGAAAAACTGTTTTTT. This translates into CASSRDRGPNEKLFF.

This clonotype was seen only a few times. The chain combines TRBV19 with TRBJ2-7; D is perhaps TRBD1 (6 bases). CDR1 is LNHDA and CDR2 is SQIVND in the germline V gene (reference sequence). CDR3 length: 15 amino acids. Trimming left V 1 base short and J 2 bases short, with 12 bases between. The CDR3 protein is CASSIGGTPPYEQYF. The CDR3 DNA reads TGTGCCAGTAGTATAGGGGGGACACCTCCCTACGAGCAGTACTTC.

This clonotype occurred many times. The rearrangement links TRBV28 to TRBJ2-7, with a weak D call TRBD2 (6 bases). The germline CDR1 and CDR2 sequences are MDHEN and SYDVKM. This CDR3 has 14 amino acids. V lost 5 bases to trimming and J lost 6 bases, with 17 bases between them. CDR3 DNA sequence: TGTGCCAGCAGTAACGACCCGCGGGGCGGCGAGCAGTACTTC. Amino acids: CASSNDPRGGEQYF.

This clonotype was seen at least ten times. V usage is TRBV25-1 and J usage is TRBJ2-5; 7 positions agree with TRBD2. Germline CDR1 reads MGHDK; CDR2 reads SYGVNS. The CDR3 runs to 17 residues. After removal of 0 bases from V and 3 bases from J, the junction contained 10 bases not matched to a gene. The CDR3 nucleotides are TGTGCCAGCAGTGAATATTCTAGCGGCGGGAGTAAAGAGACCCAGTACTTC. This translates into CASSEYSSGGSKETQYF.

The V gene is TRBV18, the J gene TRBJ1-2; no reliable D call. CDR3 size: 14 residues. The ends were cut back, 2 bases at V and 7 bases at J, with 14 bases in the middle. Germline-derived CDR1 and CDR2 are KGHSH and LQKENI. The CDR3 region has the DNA TGTGCCAGCTCACCATACGGTAGCACTAGTGGCTACACCTTC. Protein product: CASSPYGSTSGYTF.

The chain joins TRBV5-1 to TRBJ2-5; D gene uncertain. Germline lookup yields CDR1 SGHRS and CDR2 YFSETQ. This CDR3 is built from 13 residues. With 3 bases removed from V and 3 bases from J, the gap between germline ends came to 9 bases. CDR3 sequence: CASSSHTKETQYF. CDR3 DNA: TGCGCCAGCAGCTCCCACACGAAAGAGACCCAGTACTTC.